The next 11 T cell receptor beta chains were all read from a single sample in a study of cytomegalovirus exposure and HLA in healthy donors. A multiplex PCR was run with 60 Vbeta primers and 13 Jbeta primers. Libraries were prepared by immunoSEQ multiplex PCR; TCRdb keeps only in-frame clonotypes and omits some of them. The table for this sample gives about 59,000 clones. Input material: PBMCs. These receptors all stem from a man aged 25-45 years in good health and CMV-seropositive.

The chain has TRBV4-1 and TRBJ2-2, with unresolved D. The V and J ends lost 4 bases and 2 bases respectively, with 5 bases between them. CDR3 length: 13 residues. CDR1 MGHRA and CDR2 YSYEKL come from the germline V gene. The CDR3 protein is CASSLVNTGELFF. Written as DNA, the CDR3 is TGCGCCAGCAGCCTAGTAAACACCGGGGAGCTGTTTTTT.

With respect to this clone: At one of its ends the junction is not consistent with the germline gene, which may arise from a read error. The chain is built from TRBV29-1 and TRBJ1-1; D is undetermined. Germline V gene data show CDR1 as SQVTM and CDR2 as ANQGSEA. This CDR3 spans 13 amino acids. DNA of the CDR3: TGCAGCGTTGAGAGGAAGGCCAACACTGAAGATTTCTTT. Its translation: CSVERKANTEDFF.

The V gene is TRBV5-1, the J gene TRBJ2-3; TRBD2 might be the D (5 bases). Germline values: CDR1 SGHRS, CDR2 YFSETQ. This CDR3 region has 14 residues. V lost 6 bases, J lost 0 bases, and 11 bases lay in between. The CDR3 nucleotides are TGCGCCAGCAACGTTGAGGGTAGCACAGATACGCAGTATTTT. This codes for CASNVEGSTDTQYF.

This rearrangement joins TRBV29-1 to TRBJ2-3; 9 bases fit TRBD2. Trimming took 7 bases from V and 2 from J; bases not matched to a gene: 7. The CDR3 contains 14 residues. Germline V gene sequence: CDR1 SQVTM, CDR2 ANQGSEA. The CDR3 nucleotides read TGCAGCGCCGAAGCGGGAGGAACCACAGATACGCAGTATTTT. Translated: CSAEAGGTTDTQYF.

This chain joins TRBV4-1 and TRBJ1-6, with TRBD1 identical over 7 bases. This CDR3 spans 15 amino acids. Germline trimming cut 6 bases from V and 7 bases from J; bases unmatched to any gene: 9. CDR1 MGHRA and CDR2 YSYEKL come from the germline V gene. The chain's CDR3 is CASRHPGQLNSPLHF. In DNA, the CDR3 is TGCGCCAGCAGGCACCCGGGACAGCTAAATTCACCCCTCCACTTT.

The chain uses TRBV11-2 and TRBJ2-1; a weak D match, TRBD2 (5 bases). CDR1 and CDR2 from the germline V gene are SGHAT and FQNNGV. The CDR3 covers 15 residues. V was cut by 1 base and J by 2 bases, with 9 bases left in between. The CDR3 loop reads CASSLGLAAYNEQFF. The CDR3 coding sequence is TGTGCCAGCAGCTTAGGTCTAGCAGCCTACAATGAGCAGTTCTTC. The entire variable domain, with the rest obtained from reference TRBV11-2 and TRBJ2-1, is as follows: EAGVAQSPRYKIIEKRQSVAFWCNPISGHATLYWYQQILGQGPKLLIQFQNNGVVDDSQLPKDRFSAERLKGVDSTLKIQPAKLEDSAVYLCASSLGLAAYNEQFFGPGTRLTVL.

The chain carries TRBV4-2 and TRBJ2-2; the match to TRBD2 covers 8 bases. Germline lookup yields CDR1 LGHNA and CDR2 YNFKEQ. After removal of 3 bases from V and 6 bases from J, the junction contained 15 bases not matched to a gene. The CDR3 has 18 amino acids. Here the CDR3 DNA reads TGTGCCAGCAGCCAGGGCTATGGCGGGGGGACCTTCCCCGGGGAGCTGTTTTTT. Residues: CASSQGYGGGTFPGELFF.

The rearrangement joins TRBV15 to TRBJ1-5, with TRBD1 matching 7 bases. Germline V gives CDR1 LNHNV, CDR2 YYDKDF (reference sequence). The CDR3 is 15 amino acids. V shed 3 bases, J shed 6 bases, and the junction held 8 bases outside the gene matches. The CDR3 loop reads CATSRLDRAGQPQHF. The CDR3 DNA is TGTGCCACCAGCAGGCTCGACAGGGCTGGTCAGCCCCAGCATTTT.

CDR3 sequence (DNA): TGCGCCAGCAGCCCCGGTGGGGACAGGGTTGAGACCCAGTACTTC. It is translated as CASSPGGDRVETQYF. The chain uses TRBV5-1 and TRBJ2-5, with TRBD1 matching 9 bases. CDR3 length: 15 amino acids. CDR1 SGHRS and CDR2 YFSETQ come from the germline V gene. V lost 4 bases and J lost 5; bases outside the gene matches: 9.

The CDR3 bases are TGCAGCGTTGATACCCCGGACAGGAGGAACACTGAAGCTTTCTTT. Its protein product is CSVDTPDRRNTEAFF. V is TRBV29-1 and J is TRBJ1-1; TRBD1 matches at 7 bases. V trimming: 3 bases; J trimming: 1 base; junction bases outside the gene matches: 8. The CDR3 is 15 residues long. The germline CDR1 and CDR2 sequences are SQVTM and ANQGSEA. Combining the CDR3 with reference TRBV29-1 and TRBJ1-1 gives the whole variable domain SAVISQKPSRDICQRGTSLTIQCQVDSQVTMMFWYRQQPGQSLTLIATANQGSEATYESGFVIDKFPISRPNLTFSTLTVSNMSPEDSSIYLCSVDTPDRRNTEAFFGQGTRLTVV.

This chain connects TRBV9 to TRBJ2-7; 7 nucleotides align to TRBD1. This CDR3 is 15 amino acids long. V lost 3 bases to trimming and J lost 5 bases; unmatched junction nucleotides: 11. Germline V gene lookup returns CDR1 SGDLS and CDR2 YYNGEE. CDR3 in DNA: TGTGCCAGCAGCGGGGGGACAGACCCGGGACACGAGCAGTACTTC. This sequence encodes CASSGGTDPGHEQYF.